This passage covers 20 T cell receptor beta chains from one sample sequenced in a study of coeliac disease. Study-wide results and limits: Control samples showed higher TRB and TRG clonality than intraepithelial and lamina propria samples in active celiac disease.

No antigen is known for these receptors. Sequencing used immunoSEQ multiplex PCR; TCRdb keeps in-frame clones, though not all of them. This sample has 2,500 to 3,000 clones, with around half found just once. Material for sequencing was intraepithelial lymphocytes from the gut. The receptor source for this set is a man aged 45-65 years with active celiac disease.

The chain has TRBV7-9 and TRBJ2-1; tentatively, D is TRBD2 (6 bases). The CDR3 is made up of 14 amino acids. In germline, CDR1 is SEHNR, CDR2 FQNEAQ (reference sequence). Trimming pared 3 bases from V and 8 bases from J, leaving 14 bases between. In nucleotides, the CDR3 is TGTGCCAGCAGCTTGTCGTCTAGCGTTCATGAGCAGTTCTTC. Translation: CASSLSSSVHEQFF. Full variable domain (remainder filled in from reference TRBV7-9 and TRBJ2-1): DTGVSQNPRHKITKRGQNVTFRCDPISEHNRLYWYRQTLGQGPEFLTYFQNEAQLEKSRLLSDRFSAERPKGSFSTLEIQRTEQGDSAMYLCASSLSSSVHEQFFGPGTRLTVL.

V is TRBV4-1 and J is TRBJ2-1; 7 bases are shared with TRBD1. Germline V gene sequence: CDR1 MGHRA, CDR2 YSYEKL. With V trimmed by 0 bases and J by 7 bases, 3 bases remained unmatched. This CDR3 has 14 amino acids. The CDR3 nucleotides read TGCGCCAGCAGCCAAGATGGGACAGCAAATGAGCAGTTCTTC. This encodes CASSQDGTANEQFF.

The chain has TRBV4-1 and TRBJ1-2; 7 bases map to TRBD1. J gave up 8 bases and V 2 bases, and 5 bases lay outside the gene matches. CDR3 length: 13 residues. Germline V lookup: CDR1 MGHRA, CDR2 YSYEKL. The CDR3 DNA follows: TGCGCCAGCAGCCAAAGGCAGGGGGTCGGCTACACCTTC. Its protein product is CASSQRQGVGYTF.

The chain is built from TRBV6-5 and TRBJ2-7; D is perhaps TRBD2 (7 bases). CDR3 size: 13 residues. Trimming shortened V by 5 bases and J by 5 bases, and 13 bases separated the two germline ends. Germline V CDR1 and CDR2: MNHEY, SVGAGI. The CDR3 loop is CASSEGGVHEQYF. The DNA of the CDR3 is TGTGCCAGCAGTGAAGGGGGGGTCCACGAGCAGTACTTC.

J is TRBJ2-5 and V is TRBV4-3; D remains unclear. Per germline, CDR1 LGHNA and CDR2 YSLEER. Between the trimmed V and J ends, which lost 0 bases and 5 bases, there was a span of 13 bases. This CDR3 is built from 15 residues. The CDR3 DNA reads TGCGCCAGCAGCCAAGATTTACGTGGGCCGGAGACCCAGTACTTC. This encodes CASSQDLRGPETQYF.

The chain's CDR3 is CASSQAPPPGKETQYF. In DNA, the CDR3 is TGCGCCAGCAGCCAAGCCCCTCCCCCGGGAAAAGAGACCCAGTACTTC. The chain couples TRBV4-3 to TRBJ2-5; D might be TRBD2 (5 bases). The germline CDR1 and CDR2 sequences are LGHNA and YSLEER. This CDR3 has 16 amino acids. V was cut by 1 base and J by 3 bases, with 15 bases left in between.

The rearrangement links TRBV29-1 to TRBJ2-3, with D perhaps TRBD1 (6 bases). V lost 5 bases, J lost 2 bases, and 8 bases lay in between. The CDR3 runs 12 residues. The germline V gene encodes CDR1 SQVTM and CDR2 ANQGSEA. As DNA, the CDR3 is TGCAGCGTTCGGACAGCCACAGATACGCAGTATTTT. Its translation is CSVRTATDTQYF.

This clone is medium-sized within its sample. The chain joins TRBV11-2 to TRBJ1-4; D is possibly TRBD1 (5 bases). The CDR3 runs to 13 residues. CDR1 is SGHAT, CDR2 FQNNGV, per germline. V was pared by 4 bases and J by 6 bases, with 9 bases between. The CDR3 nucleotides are TGTGCCAGCAGCTACGACAGTTATGAAAAACTGTTTTTT. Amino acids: CASSYDSYEKLFF.

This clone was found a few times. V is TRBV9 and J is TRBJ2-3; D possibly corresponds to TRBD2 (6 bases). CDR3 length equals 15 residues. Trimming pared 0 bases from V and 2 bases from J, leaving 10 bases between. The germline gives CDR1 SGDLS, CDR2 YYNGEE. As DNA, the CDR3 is TGTGCCAGCAGCGTAGTAGCGGAGAACACAGATACGCAGTATTTT. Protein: CASSVVAENTDTQYF.

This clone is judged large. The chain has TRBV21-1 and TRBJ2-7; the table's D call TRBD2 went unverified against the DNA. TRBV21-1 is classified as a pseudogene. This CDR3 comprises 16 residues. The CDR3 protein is CASSGEGLAGHYEQYV. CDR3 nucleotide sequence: TGTGCCAGCAGCGGGGAAGGACTAGCGGGCCACTACGAGCAGTACGTC.

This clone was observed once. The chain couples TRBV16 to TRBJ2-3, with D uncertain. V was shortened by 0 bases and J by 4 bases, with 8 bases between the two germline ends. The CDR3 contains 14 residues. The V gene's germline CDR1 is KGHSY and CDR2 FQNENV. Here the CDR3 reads CASSQSRHPDTQYF. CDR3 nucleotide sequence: TGTGCCAGCAGCCAATCCAGACATCCAGATACGCAGTATTTT.

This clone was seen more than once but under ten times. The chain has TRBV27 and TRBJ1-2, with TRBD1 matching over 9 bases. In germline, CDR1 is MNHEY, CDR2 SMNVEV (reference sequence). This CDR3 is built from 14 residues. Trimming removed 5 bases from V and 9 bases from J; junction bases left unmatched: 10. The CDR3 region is CASSITTGGGRYTF. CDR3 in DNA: TGTGCCAGCAGTATCACGACAGGGGGGGGGCGCTACACCTTC.

CDR3 nucleotide sequence: TGTGCCAGCAGCGTAGGGCTTGGACAGGGGGCATTCGATGAGCAGTTCTTC. Protein sequence: CASSVGLGQGAFDEQFF. The chain joins TRBV9 to TRBJ2-1, with 11 positions matching TRBD1. The CDR3 runs to 17 residues. V dropped 0 bases and J dropped 8; count of bases not matched to a gene: 10. Per the germline V gene, CDR1 is SGDLS and CDR2 is YYNGEE. The whole variable domain, filled in from reference TRBV9 and TRBJ2-1, reads DSGVTQTPKHLITATGQRVTLRCSPRSGDLSVYWYQQSLDQGLQFLIQYYNGEERAKGNILERFSAQQFPDLHSELNLSSLELGDSALYFCASSVGLGQGAFDEQFFGPGTRLTVL.

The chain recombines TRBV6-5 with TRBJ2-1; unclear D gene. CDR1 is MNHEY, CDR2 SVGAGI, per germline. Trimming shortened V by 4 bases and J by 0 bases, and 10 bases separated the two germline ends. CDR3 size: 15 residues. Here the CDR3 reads CASSFLGGSYNEQFF. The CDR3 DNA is TGTGCCAGCAGTTTTCTCGGTGGCTCCTACAATGAGCAGTTCTTC.

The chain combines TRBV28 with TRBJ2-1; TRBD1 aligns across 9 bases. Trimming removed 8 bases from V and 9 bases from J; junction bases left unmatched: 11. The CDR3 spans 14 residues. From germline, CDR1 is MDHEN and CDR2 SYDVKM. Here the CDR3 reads CASAPGQGYREQFF. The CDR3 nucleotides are TGTGCCAGCGCTCCGGGACAGGGCTATCGTGAGCAGTTCTTC.

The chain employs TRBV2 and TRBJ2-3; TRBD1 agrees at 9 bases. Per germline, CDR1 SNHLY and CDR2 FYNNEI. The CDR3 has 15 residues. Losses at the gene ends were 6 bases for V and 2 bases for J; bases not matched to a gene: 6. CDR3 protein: CASSQDRGLTDTQYF. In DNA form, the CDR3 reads TGTGCCAGCAGCCAGGACAGGGGCCTCACAGATACGCAGTATTTT.

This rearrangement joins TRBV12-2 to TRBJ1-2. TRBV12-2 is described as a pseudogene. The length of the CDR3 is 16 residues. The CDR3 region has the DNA TGTGCAAGTCGCTTAGCCCTCCGGAGGGCTTACTATGGCTACACCTTC. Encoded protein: CASRLALRRAYYGYTF.

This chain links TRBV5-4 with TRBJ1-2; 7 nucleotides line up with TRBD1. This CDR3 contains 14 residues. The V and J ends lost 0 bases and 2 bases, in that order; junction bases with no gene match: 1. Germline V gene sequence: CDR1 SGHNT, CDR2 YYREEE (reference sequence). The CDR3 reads CASSLGGGNYGYTF. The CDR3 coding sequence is TGTGCCAGCAGCTTGGGAGGGGGCAACTATGGCTACACCTTC. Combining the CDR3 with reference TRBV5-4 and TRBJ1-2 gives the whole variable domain ETGVTQSPTHLIKTRGQQVTLRCSSQSGHNTVSWYQQALGQGPQFIFQYYREEENGRGNFPPRFSGLQFPNYSSELNVNALELDDSALYLCASSLGGGNYGYTFGSGTRLTVV.

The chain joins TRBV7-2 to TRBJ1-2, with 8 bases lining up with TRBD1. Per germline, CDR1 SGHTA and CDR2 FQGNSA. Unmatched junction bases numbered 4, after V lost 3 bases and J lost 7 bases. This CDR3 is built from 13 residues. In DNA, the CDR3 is TGTGCCAGCAGCTTCCAGGGGGCCGGTGGCTACACCTTC. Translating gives CASSFQGAGGYTF. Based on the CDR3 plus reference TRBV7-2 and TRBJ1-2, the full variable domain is GAGVSQSPSNKVTEKGKDVELRCDPISGHTALYWYRQSLGQGLEFLIYFQGNSAPDKSGLPSDRFSAERTGGSVSTLTIQRTQQEDSAVYLCASSFQGAGGYTFGSGTRLTVV.

The CDR3 nucleotides read TGTGCCATCACTGACACTGAGAACACTGAAGCTTTCTTT. It codes for CAITDTENTEAFF. The genes are TRBV10-3 and TRBJ1-1, with no clear D. The V gene's germline CDR1 is ENHRY and CDR2 SYGVKD. CDR3 length: 13 amino acids. Trimming took off 7 bases at V and 1 base at J, with 10 bases between the two ends.